This entry describes one TCR beta chain. The data derive from a study of control samples from healthy donors and cancer patients. Profiling relied on immunoSEQ multiplex PCR, and the TCRdb table lists in-frame clones only, not all of them. Among some 140,000 clones listed, roughly nine tenths were seen once. From germline, CDR1 is SGHNT and CDR2 YYREEE (reference sequence). The V and J ends lost 1 base and 7 bases, in that order; junction bases with no gene match: 18. The CDR3 spans 18 residues. The TCR sequence derives from a woman in her twenties or thirties in good health. The sequencing sample was made of blood. V usage is TRBV5-4 and J usage is TRBJ1-2; 8 bases are a match to TRBD1. The DNA for the CDR3 is TGTGCCAGCAGCTTGTTGGGGAGGCCGGCGCAGGGGGCGGTTGGCTACACCTTC. Amino acids: CASSLLGRPAQGAVGYTF. The variable domain in full, with the rest retrieved from reference TRBV5-4 and TRBJ1-2, is ETGVTQSPTHLIKTRGQQVTLRCSSQSGHNTVSWYQQALGQGPQFIFQYYREEENGRGNFPPRFSGLQFPNYSSELNVNALELDDSALYLCASSLLGRPAQGAVGYTFGSGTRLTVV.